Included here is one T cell receptor (beta chain) sequence, with context. Indicated treatment: randomized to nivolumab then ipilimumab (arm A) or the reverse (arm B). Patients had received no earlier DNA-damaging chemotherapy. From thawed PBMCs, live CD3+CD8+ cells negative for CD19 and CD56 were sorted. This CDR3 comprises 15 residues. J gave up 11 bases and V 0 bases, and 6 bases lay outside the gene matches. Germline CDR1 reads MNHEY; CDR2 reads SMNVEV (reference sequence). This entry belongs to a study of sequential checkpoint blockade in melanoma. Study in general: Patients were randomized 1:1 to nivolumab-then-ipilimumab or ipilimumab-then-nivolumab first-line. Maintenance nivolumab came after either treatment sequence.

Repertoires were generated with immunoSEQ multiplex PCR, while TCRdb's copy carries only in-frame clones and drops some. The data show 25,000 to 35,000 clones, roughly nine tenths seen once. The chain has TRBV27 and TRBJ2-3; 12 bases are a match to TRBD2. This clonotype originated in a human donor with melanoma. The material sequenced was CD8+ T cells sorted from blood (inferred from file names), taken from a patient given nivolumab and ipilimumab in sequence. CDR3 protein: CASSLSSLAGGMQYF. In DNA, the CDR3 is TGTGCCAGCAGTTTATCGAGTCTAGCGGGAGGGATGCAGTATTTT.